Listed below are T cell receptor beta chains from one sample, sequenced in a study of shared clonotypes between healthy human individuals. This table comes from immunoSEQ multiplex PCR, and its TCRdb copy is limited to in-frame clones, with some not included. Of roughly 2.6 million clones listed, around 94% are singletons. The sample comprised naive CD4+ T cells sorted from blood. The source of these receptors is a man younger than 30 in good health. CDR3s include the opening cysteine and the closing phenylalanine or tryptophan. A D gene is named only where the DNA matches it firmly. Some rows have no size entry. The others give once, few or many, or a class for an expanded clone.

V: TRBV13; size: NA; D: NA; J: TRBJ2-7; DNA: TGTGCCAGCAGCTTAGTGGCGGGGTCCGAGCAGTACTTC; CDR3: CASSLVAGSEQYF
V: TRBV25-1; size: few; D: NA; J: TRBJ1-2; DNA: TGTGCCAGCAGTCCCCCGTCGGGGAACTATGGCTACACCTTC; CDR3: CASSPPSGNYGYTF
V: TRBV4-1; size: NA; D: NA; J: TRBJ1-2; DNA: TGCGCCAGCAGCCAAGATCGAAGTACCGGCTACACCTTC; CDR3: CASSQDRSTGYTF
V: TRBV4-2; size: NA; D: NA; J: TRBJ2-7; DNA: TGTGCCAGCAGTTCGACCCGGGATCAGCAGTACTTC; CDR3: CASSSTRDQQYF
V: TRBV6-1; size: NA; D: NA; J: TRBJ2-7; DNA: TGTGCCAGCAGTCCCACAGGGATCAGCTACGAGCAGTACTTC; CDR3: CASSPTGISYEQYF
V: TRBV19; size: NA; D: TRBD1; J: TRBJ2-7; DNA: TGTGCCAGTAGTACCCAGACAGGGGGTGGCGAGCAGTACTTC; CDR3: CASSTQTGGGEQYF
V: TRBV18; size: NA; D: NA; J: TRBJ2-5; DNA: TGTGCCAGCTCACCACCTTCCCGGGATGGGGAGACCCAGTACTTC; CDR3: CASSPPSRDGETQYF
V: TRBV7-6; size: NA; D: NA; J: TRBJ2-2; DNA: TGTGCCAGCAGCTCACTTCGGGGGTTCTCCGGGGAGCTGTTTTTT; CDR3: CASSSLRGFSGELFF
V: TRBV30; size: NA; D: NA; J: TRBJ2-7; DNA: TGTGCCTGGACTCCAGGGCGCCCCTACGAGCAGTACTTC; CDR3: CAWTPGRPYEQYF
V: TRBV7-6; size: NA; D: TRBD2; J: TRBJ2-5; DNA: TGTGCCAGCAGCTTAGGAGGAGCGGCGGGGGTCCGGGAGACCCAGTACTTC; CDR3: CASSLGGAAGVRETQYF
V: TRBV13; size: NA; D: NA; J: TRBJ2-7; DNA: TGTGCCAGCAGCTCATCCGGGACTCCTTACGAGCAGTACTTC; CDR3: CASSSSGTPYEQYF
V: TRBV6-1; size: NA; D: TRBD1; J: TRBJ2-3; DNA: TGTGCCAGCACCAGGACAGGGCCCATGGGTTTT; CDR3: CASTRTGPMGF
V: TRBV25-1; size: NA; D: NA; J: TRBJ2-7; DNA: TGTGCCAGCAGTGTTGGGTCCTACGAGCAGTACTTC; CDR3: CASSVGSYEQYF
V: TRBV14; size: NA; D: NA; J: TRBJ1-1; DNA: TGTGCCAGCAGCTTAACTGACAGAGTGAACACTGAAGCTTTCTTT; CDR3: CASSLTDRVNTEAFF
V: TRBV10-3; size: NA; D: NA; J: TRBJ2-7; DNA: TGTGCCATCAGTGGTGGGGAGTACGAGCAGTACTTC; CDR3: CAISGGEYEQYF
V: TRBV29-1; size: NA; D: NA; J: TRBJ2-2; DNA: TGCAGCGACCCCCCTGATGTGTCCCTACGAGGCACCGGGGAGCTGTTTTTT; CDR3: CSDPPDVSLRGTGELFF
V: TRBV10-3; size: few; D: NA; J: TRBJ2-3; DNA: TGTGCCATCAGTGACGCAGATACGCAGTATTTT; CDR3: CAISDADTQYF
V: TRBV18; size: NA; D: NA; J: TRBJ1-5; DNA: TGTGCCAGCTCACCAGCCGGGTCCAATCAGCCCCAGCATTTT; CDR3: CASSPAGSNQPQHF
V: TRBV4-3; size: NA; D: NA; J: TRBJ1-1; DNA: TGCGCCAGCAGCCAAGAGGCCTTCGGAGGCGGAGCTGAAGCTTTCTTT; CDR3: CASSQEAFGGGAEAFF
V: TRBV7-9; size: NA; D: NA; J: TRBJ2-2; DNA: TGTGCCAGCAGCTTATTGGGGGGCGGGGAGCTGTTTTTT; CDR3: CASSLLGGGELFF
V: TRBV11-1; size: NA; D: TRBD2; J: TRBJ2-3; DNA: TGTGCCAGCAGCCCGTTGGGAGCGGGGGACACAGATACGCAGTATTTT; CDR3: CASSPLGAGDTDTQYF
V: TRBV18; size: NA; D: NA; J: TRBJ2-7; DNA: TGTGCCAGCTCACCCTCACGAGGGGAGATTAACGAGCAGTACTTC; CDR3: CASSPSRGEINEQYF
V: TRBV30; size: NA; D: NA; J: TRBJ2-2; DNA: TGTGCCTGGAGTACGGGGTCCACCGGGGAGCTGTTTTTT; CDR3: CAWSTGSTGELFF
V: TRBV4-1; size: NA; D: NA; J: TRBJ1-3; DNA: TGCGCCAGCAGCCAAGGAGACGGGGCGCTAGGAAACACCATATATTTT; CDR3: CASSQGDGALGNTIYF
V: TRBV5-6; size: NA; D: TRBD1; J: TRBJ1-3; DNA: TGTGCCAGCAGCTTAGACAGGGCGCTATCTGGAAACACCATATATTTT; CDR3: CASSLDRALSGNTIYF
V: TRBV27; size: NA; D: NA; J: TRBJ2-7; DNA: TGTGCCAGCAGTTTAATGGGCAGGGCGGACGAGCAGTACTTC; CDR3: CASSLMGRADEQYF
V: TRBV10-2; size: NA; D: NA; J: TRBJ2-7; DNA: TGCGCCAGCAGTGAGATCGGCAGCTCCTACGAGCAGTACTTC; CDR3: CASSEIGSSYEQYF
V: TRBV4-2; size: NA; D: NA; J: TRBJ1-5; DNA: TGTGCCAGCAGCCAAGGGGCAGGGGAGGGTAATCAGCCCCAGCATTTT; CDR3: CASSQGAGEGNQPQHF
V: TRBV11-2; size: NA; D: TRBD1; J: TRBJ2-6; DNA: TGTGCCAGCAGCTTAGTCGGGACAGGGGGCTCTGGGGCCAACGTCCTGACTTTC; CDR3: CASSLVGTGGSGANVLTF
V: TRBV6-5; size: NA; D: NA; J: TRBJ1-3; DNA: TGTGCCAGCAGTTATAGGCAGGGGACCGGAAACACCATATATTTT; CDR3: CASSYRQGTGNTIYF
V: TRBV2; size: once; D: NA; J: TRBJ2-3; DNA: TGTGCCAGCAGCGCCACTTGGACAGATACGCAGTATTTT; CDR3: CASSATWTDTQYF
V: TRBV19; size: NA; D: NA; J: TRBJ1-1; DNA: TGTGCCAGTAGTAAGAACACTGAAGCTTTCTTT; CDR3: CASSKNTEAFF
V: TRBV5-5; size: NA; D: TRBD1; J: TRBJ2-7; DNA: TGTGCCAGCAGCGGACAGGGGGTGAGGTACGAGCAGTACTTC; CDR3: CASSGQGVRYEQYF
V: TRBV7-7; size: NA; D: TRBD2; J: TRBJ2-7; DNA: TGTGCTAGCAGCTTGGGACTAGGGCGTGTGGGCGAGCAGTACTTC; CDR3: CASSLGLGRVGEQYF
V: TRBV23-1; size: NA; D: TRBD2; J: TRBJ2-7; DNA: TGCGCCAGCCATGGGACTAGCGCTGTAGGCGAGCAGTACTTC; CDR3: CASHGTSAVGEQYF
V: TRBV28; size: once; D: TRBD2; J: TRBJ2-7; DNA: TGTGCCAGTACTAGCGGGGGTCGCTACGAGCAGTACTTC; CDR3: CASTSGGRYEQYF
V: TRBV4-1; size: NA; D: NA; J: TRBJ1-5; DNA: TGCGCCAGCAGCCAAGAAGGCCCCTTTAATCAGCCCCAGCATTTT; CDR3: CASSQEGPFNQPQHF
V: TRBV29-1; size: few; D: TRBD1; J: TRBJ1-2; DNA: TGCAGCGTACGGACAGGGAACTATGGCTACACCTTC; CDR3: CSVRTGNYGYTF
V: TRBV10-3; size: NA; D: TRBD1; J: TRBJ1-1; DNA: TGTGCCATCAGCTTGGGACAGGGGGCCACTGAAGCTTTCTTT; CDR3: CAISLGQGATEAFF
V: TRBV6-5; size: NA; D: TRBD1; J: TRBJ1-1; DNA: TGTGCCAGCAGTTACCGACAGGGCCCTGAAGCTTTCTTT; CDR3: CASSYRQGPEAFF
V: TRBV6-6; size: few; D: NA; J: TRBJ1-1; DNA: TGTGCCAGCAGCAGCAACACAGGGGAAGCTTTCTTT; CDR3: CASSSNTGEAFF
V: TRBV27; size: NA; D: TRBD1; J: TRBJ1-1; DNA: TGTGCCAGCAGTGGGGGACAGTTGAACACTGAAGCTTTCTTT; CDR3: CASSGGQLNTEAFF
V: TRBV18; size: NA; D: NA; J: TRBJ1-5; DNA: TGTGCCAGCTCACCTTCCGGTAGCAATCAGCCCCAGCATTTT; CDR3: CASSPSGSNQPQHF
V: TRBV4-1; size: NA; D: NA; J: TRBJ2-7; DNA: TGCGCCAGCAGCCAAGGCATGCCTCTAGCGCCCTCCTACGAGCAGTACTTC; CDR3: CASSQGMPLAPSYEQYF
V: TRBV29-1; size: NA; D: NA; J: TRBJ1-3; DNA: TGCAGCGTCCGGACAGACTCTGGAAACACCATATATTTT; CDR3: CSVRTDSGNTIYF
V: TRBV28; size: NA; D: NA; J: TRBJ1-2; DNA: TGTGCCAGCAGTTTTAGTATTTATGGCTACACCTTC; CDR3: CASSFSIYGYTF
V: TRBV18; size: NA; D: NA; J: TRBJ2-1; DNA: TGTGCCAGCTCAACGCCGGAGGCGGTCAATGAGCAGTTCTTC; CDR3: CASSTPEAVNEQFF
V: TRBV2; size: NA; D: NA; J: TRBJ2-7; DNA: TGTGCCAGCACCAACCCGGGTGGACATACCTACGAGCAGTACTTC; CDR3: CASTNPGGHTYEQYF
V: TRBV18; size: NA; D: NA; J: TRBJ1-4; DNA: TGTGCCAGCTCACGGACCGAGGCAACTAATGAAAAACTGTTTTTT; CDR3: CASSRTEATNEKLFF
V: TRBV5-4; size: few; D: NA; J: TRBJ2-2; DNA: TGTGCCAGCAGCGCCCAGACAGCGAACACCGGGGAGCTGTTTTTT; CDR3: CASSAQTANTGELFF
V: TRBV19; size: NA; D: NA; J: TRBJ1-4; DNA: TGTGCCAGTAGTATGGACGGTCCTGAAAAACTGTTTTTT; CDR3: CASSMDGPEKLFF
V: TRBV2; size: NA; D: TRBD1; J: TRBJ1-4; DNA: TGTGCCAGCAGTATACCCCTGGATCTGACAGGGGGCAATGAAAAACTGTTTTTT; CDR3: CASSIPLDLTGGNEKLFF
V: TRBV19; size: NA; D: TRBD1; J: TRBJ1-5; DNA: TGTGCCAGTAGTCCCGGACAGGGCCCGACCCAGCATTTT; CDR3: CASSPGQGPTQHF
V: TRBV15; size: NA; D: TRBD1; J: TRBJ2-7; DNA: TGTGCCACCAGCCCATTTAACATGCGACAGGGGATCCACGAGCAGTACTTC; CDR3: CATSPFNMRQGIHEQYF
V: TRBV6-1; size: NA; D: NA; J: TRBJ1-2; DNA: TGTGCCAGCAGTGAAAACACAGGGCAAGGCTACACCTTC; CDR3: CASSENTGQGYTF
V: TRBV11-2; size: NA; D: NA; J: TRBJ2-1; DNA: TGTGCCAGCAGCTTCTCGGGGACCTACAATGAGCAGTTCTTC; CDR3: CASSFSGTYNEQFF